The 32 T cell receptor beta chains presented below share a single source sample, sequenced in a study of cytomegalovirus exposure and HLA in healthy donors. Researchers ran the PCR with 60 Vbeta and 13 Jbeta primers. The data were produced by immunoSEQ multiplex PCR, yet TCRdb's version contains in-frame clones alone and is incomplete. The data show some 71,000 clones, and the top ten clones hold over 1.5%. The sample taken for sequencing was PBMCs. The source is a woman aged 25 to 39 in good health and CMV-seronegative.

This sequence joins TRBV7-3 and TRBJ2-3, with 7 bases lining up with TRBD2. The junction had 17 bases not matched to a gene; V was cut back by 1 base and J by 7 bases. This CDR3 region has 18 residues. Germline-derived CDR1 and CDR2 are SGHTA and FQGTGA. The CDR3: CASSLSPRGSGLENTQYF. CDR3 nucleotide sequence: TGTGCCAGCAGCTTAAGCCCTCGCGGTAGCGGGTTGGAAAATACGCAGTATTTT. The full variable domain, in which reference TRBV7-3 and TRBJ2-3 provide the parts outside the CDR3, is GAGVSQTPSNKVTEKGKYVELRCDPISGHTALYWYRQSLGQGPEFLIYFQGTGAADDSGLPNDRFFAVRPEGSVSTLKIQRTERGDSAVYLCASSLSPRGSGLENTQYFGPGTRLTVL.

The V gene is TRBV7-8, the J gene TRBJ2-7, with 10 bases fitting TRBD2. J was trimmed by 4 bases and V by 3 bases; bases with no gene match: 6. CDR3 size: 15 residues. The germline V gene has CDR1 SGHVS and CDR2 FQNEAQ. CDR3 protein: CASSFGLAAFYEQYF. CDR3 nucleotide sequence: TGTGCCAGCAGCTTCGGACTAGCGGCATTTTACGAGCAGTACTTC.

The chain is built from TRBV19 and TRBJ2-7; D not certain. This CDR3 has 13 amino acids. Germline loops: CDR1 LNHDA, CDR2 SQIVND (reference sequence). V lost 5 bases and J lost 3, with 11 bases in between. The CDR3 region has the DNA TGTGCCAGTAGTGCTCCCGACAACTACGAGCAGTACTTC. It yields the protein CASSAPDNYEQYF.

The chain combines TRBV30 with TRBJ2-7; maybe TRBD2 (5 bases). Germline V gene lookup returns CDR1 GTSNPN and CDR2 SVGIG (reference sequence). CDR3 size: 13 residues. Trimming pared 3 bases from V and 3 bases from J, leaving 12 bases between. The CDR3 protein is CAWSGVLLYEQYF. CDR3 bases: TGTGCCTGGAGCGGGGTACTCCTCTACGAGCAGTACTTC.

Comments on this clone: No DNA is shown, since the ends of the CDR3 on it are uncertain; the CDR3 is the one TCRdb lists. This chain joins TRBV4-3 and TRBJ2-5; TRBD1, the table's D call, was not compared with the DNA. CDR1 is LGHNA and CDR2 is YSLEER in the germline V gene. The CDR3 numbers 21 amino acids, ends counted. This CDR3 reads CASSHCGRGARGFKLEETQYF.

The genes are TRBV11-2 and TRBJ2-7; D gene ambiguous. V was cut by 5 bases and J by 5 bases, with 7 bases left in between. Germline CDR1 reads SGHAT; CDR2 reads FQNNGV. The CDR3 loop spans 11 amino acids. The CDR3 bases are TGTGCCAGCAGCGTCCTCCACGAGCAGTACTTC. Its translation is CASSVLHEQYF.

This chain uses TRBV29-1 with TRBJ2-1; D is unresolved. Trimming cost V 8 bases and J 0 bases, with 11 bases left between them. Germline lookup yields CDR1 SQVTM and CDR2 ANQGSEA. The CDR3 extends over 13 amino acids. The CDR3 sequence is CSLRPSSYNEQFF. CDR3 in DNA: TGCAGCCTAAGACCTAGCTCCTACAATGAGCAGTTCTTC.

V is TRBV4-1 and J is TRBJ1-1; TRBD1 might be the D (6 bases). This CDR3 region has 14 residues. Trimming took off 2 bases at V and 1 base at J, with 8 bases between the two ends. The germline V gene encodes CDR1 MGHRA and CDR2 YSYEKL. CDR3 protein: CASSQRGGNTEAFF. CDR3 coding DNA: TGCGCCAGCAGCCAAAGGGGGGGGAACACTGAAGCTTTCTTT.

V gene TRBV4-1 combines with J gene TRBJ1-2, with 7 bases matching TRBD1. The CDR3 length is 16 residues. V trimming: 4 bases; J trimming: 4 bases; junction bases outside the gene matches: 12. Per the germline V gene, CDR1 is MGHRA and CDR2 is YSYEKL. The CDR3 sequence: CASSRMGTAKPYGYTF. The CDR3 nucleotides read TGCGCCAGCAGCCGGATGGGGACAGCGAAACCCTATGGCTACACCTTC.

The chain recombines TRBV28 with TRBJ2-5; 9 bases fit TRBD1. The length of the CDR3 is 14 residues. Germline CDR1 reads MDHEN; CDR2 reads SYDVKM. Trimming took 5 bases from V and 2 from J; bases not matched to a gene: 3. The CDR3 coding sequence is TGTGCCAGCAGTCCGGGGACAGGGCAAGAGACCCAGTACTTC. Encoded protein: CASSPGTGQETQYF.

The rearrangement links TRBV13 to TRBJ2-1; 8 bases are a match to TRBD1. The junction had 9 bases not matched to a gene; V was cut back by 6 bases and J by 5 bases. Germline assignment: CDR1 PRHDT and CDR2 FYEKMQ (reference sequence). The CDR3 totals 15 residues. Here the CDR3 DNA reads TGTGCCAGCAGGCACTTAGGACAGGGCGACAATGAGCAGTTCTTC. It is translated as CASRHLGQGDNEQFF. The full variable domain, its missing parts supplied by reference TRBV13 and TRBJ2-1, is AAGVIQSPRHLIKEKRETATLKCYPIPRHDTVYWYQQGPGQDPQFLISFYEKMQSDKGSIPDRFSAQQFSDYHSELNMSSLELGDSALYFCASRHLGQGDNEQFFGPGTRLTVL.

This chain connects TRBV9 to TRBJ2-1; weak D call: TRBD2 (6 bases). V lost 7 bases, J lost 7 bases, and 6 bases lay in between. Germline CDR1 reads SGDLS; CDR2 reads YYNGEE. The length of the CDR3 is 10 residues. CDR3 residues: CASGGNEQFF. The CDR3 bases are TGTGCCAGCGGAGGGAATGAGCAGTTCTTC. The complete variable domain, with remaining parts taken from reference TRBV9 and TRBJ2-1, reads DSGVTQTPKHLITATGQRVTLRCSPRSGDLSVYWYQQSLDQGLQFLIQYYNGEERAKGNILERFSAQQFPDLHSELNLSSLELGDSALYFCASGGNEQFFGPGTRLTVL.

The chain combines TRBV6-6 with TRBJ1-2; the match to TRBD1 covers 9 bases. The trim removed 6 bases at V and 7 bases at J, leaving 6 bases unmatched. Germline CDR1 MNHNY, CDR2 SVGAGI (reference sequence). The CDR3 loop spans 13 amino acids. The CDR3 loop is CASSRDRAVGYTF. CDR3 DNA sequence: TGTGCCAGCAGCCGGGACAGGGCGGTTGGCTACACCTTC.

The V call is TRBV7-2, the J call TRBJ2-7, with D uncertain. Deletions cut 6 bases from V and 2 bases from J, with 8 bases between. From germline, CDR1 is SGHTA and CDR2 FQGNSA. The CDR3 extends over 12 amino acids. CDR3 sequence reads: CASRASTYEQYF. The CDR3 nucleotides read TGTGCCAGCAGAGCCTCCACCTACGAGCAGTACTTC.

V is TRBV28 and J is TRBJ1-1; tentative D call: TRBD1 (5 bases). V was clipped by 7 bases and J by 5 bases, with 17 bases between them. The CDR3 sequence is 14 residues long. Germline V lookup: CDR1 MDHEN, CDR2 SYDVKM. In nucleotides, the CDR3 is TGTGCCAGCAAAAACCCAGGGTTTTGGACTGAAGCTTTCTTT. Translated: CASKNPGFWTEAFF.

The chain joins TRBV27 to TRBJ2-7; the match to TRBD1 covers 7 bases. J gave up 6 bases and V 1 base, and 6 bases lay outside the gene matches. The germline gives CDR1 MNHEY, CDR2 SMNVEV (reference sequence). This CDR3 comprises 14 residues. This CDR3 is CASSLLRQGGEQYF. Written as DNA, the CDR3 is TGTGCCAGCAGTTTATTACGACAGGGCGGCGAGCAGTACTTC.

V usage is TRBV6-5 and J usage is TRBJ1-3; D perhaps matches TRBD1 (5 bases). This CDR3 is built from 14 residues. Germline V gene lookup returns CDR1 MNHEY and CDR2 SVGAGI. Trimming removed 7 bases at V and 0 bases at J, with 10 bases between. CDR3 sequence (DNA): TGTGCCAGCAAGCGGGGGAGCTCTGGAAACACCATATATTTT. It codes for CASKRGSSGNTIYF.

This rearrangement joins TRBV6-5 to TRBJ1-2, with D possibly matching TRBD1 (5 bases). The CDR3 is 11 amino acids. The germline V gene encodes CDR1 MNHEY and CDR2 SVGAGI. V was trimmed by 7 bases and J by 8 bases, leaving 11 bases between them. CDR3 coding DNA: TGTGCCAGCAAGGGGAGGGAGGGCTACACCTTC. Amino acid sequence: CASKGREGYTF.

This rearrangement joins TRBV29-1 to TRBJ2-5; possibly TRBD1 for D (6 bases). This CDR3 contains 12 residues. Trimming removed 7 bases at V and 2 bases at J, with 11 bases between. Germline V gene sequence: CDR1 SQVTM, CDR2 ANQGSEA. This chain's CDR3 is CSGTDSQETQYF. CDR3 nucleotides: TGCAGCGGCACGGACAGTCAAGAGACCCAGTACTTC.

V and J are TRBV28 and TRBJ1-1, with no clear D. V was cut by 3 bases and J by 0 bases, with 11 bases left in between. The CDR3 covers 15 residues. Germline lookup yields CDR1 MDHEN and CDR2 SYDVKM. CDR3 sequence (DNA): TGTGCCAGCAGTTTTGAGGGAGGGTTGAACACTGAAGCTTTCTTT. Encoded protein: CASSFEGGLNTEAFF.

J is TRBJ1-1 and V is TRBV6-4; TRBD1 agrees at 7 bases. The CDR3 sequence is 14 residues long. CDR1 is MRHNA and CDR2 is SNTAGT in the germline V gene. The J segment lost 6 bases and the V segment lost 5 bases, leaving 9 bases of the junction unmatched. This CDR3 is CASSPDRTTSEAFF. In nucleotides, the CDR3 is TGTGCCAGCAGTCCGGACAGGACCACCTCTGAAGCTTTCTTT.

The chain uses TRBV30 and TRBJ1-3; 7 bases fit TRBD1. The CDR3 runs 13 residues. Germline CDR1 is GTSNPN and CDR2 is SVGIG (reference sequence). V was pared by 3 bases and J by 3 bases, with 2 bases of the junction left unmatched. The CDR3 loop reads CAWSRDSGNTIYF. The DNA of the CDR3 is TGTGCCTGGAGCCGGGACAGTGGAAACACCATATATTTT.

The V and J genes are TRBV18 and TRBJ2-7; 9 bases align to TRBD1. J was trimmed by 1 base and V by 3 bases; bases with no gene match: 4. Germline V CDR1 and CDR2: KGHSH, LQKENI. This CDR3 has 15 residues. CDR3: CASSPPGTGSYEQYF. CDR3 bases: TGTGCCAGCTCACCCCCGGGGACAGGGTCCTACGAGCAGTACTTC. Using reference TRBV18 and TRBJ2-7 for the parts outside the CDR3, the full variable domain is NAGVMQNPRHLVRRRGQEARLRCSPMKGHSHVYWYRQLPEEGLKFMVYLQKENIIDESGMPKERFSAEFPKEGPSILRIQQVVRGDSAAYFCASSPPGTGSYEQYFGPGTRLTVT.

The chain carries TRBV10-1 and TRBJ2-3; no firm D call. The CDR3 consists of 16 residues. V lost 0 bases and J lost 0, with 10 bases in between. CDR1 and CDR2 from the germline V gene are WNHNN and SYGVQD (reference sequence). CDR3 loop: CASSESGGSSTDTQYF. In nucleotides, the CDR3 is TGCGCCAGCAGTGAGTCCGGCGGCTCTAGCACAGATACGCAGTATTTT.

The genes are TRBV2 and TRBJ1-2, with 9 bases aligning to TRBD1. The length of the CDR3 is 14 residues. Germline CDR1 and CDR2: SNHLY and FYNNEI. The V gene end was trimmed by 7 bases and the J gene end by 8 bases; junction bases not matched to a gene: 11. CDR3 DNA: TGTGCCAGCACTAGTCCACAGGGGGCAGGAGGCTACACCTTC. As protein: CASTSPQGAGGYTF.

CDR3 sequence reads: CASSEHTPGQGSHEQYF. The DNA of the CDR3 is TGTGCCAGCAGTGAACACACCCCGGGACAGGGTAGCCACGAGCAGTACTTC. This chain joins TRBV25-1 and TRBJ2-7; 9 nucleotides align to TRBD1. With V trimmed by 2 bases and J by 5 bases, 13 bases remained unmatched. The CDR3 consists of 17 residues. CDR1 MGHDK and CDR2 SYGVNS come from the germline V gene.

This chain uses TRBV13 with TRBJ2-3; 10 nucleotides line up with TRBD2. Losses at the gene ends were 0 bases for V and 2 bases for J; bases not matched to a gene: 5. Per the germline V gene, CDR1 is PRHDT and CDR2 is FYEKMQ (reference sequence). The length of the CDR3 is 17 residues. The CDR3 sequence: CASSLGVAGGLTDTQYF. CDR3 coding DNA: TGTGCCAGCAGCTTAGGAGTAGCGGGGGGACTCACAGATACGCAGTATTTT.

The V and J genes are TRBV5-4 and TRBJ2-7; 9 nucleotides align to TRBD2. The V gene's germline CDR1 is SGHNT and CDR2 YYREEE (reference sequence). The CDR3 sequence is 16 residues long. V was pared by 1 base and J by 2 bases, with 7 bases of the junction left unmatched. CDR3: CASSLISGGPAYEQYF. Here the CDR3 DNA reads TGTGCCAGCAGCTTGATCAGCGGGGGGCCCGCCTACGAGCAGTACTTC.

The chain is built from TRBV7-9 and TRBJ1-2; weak D call: TRBD1 (5 bases). The germline gives CDR1 SEHNR, CDR2 FQNEAQ (reference sequence). The length of the CDR3 is 12 residues. V was clipped by 1 base and J by 10 bases, with 10 bases between them. The CDR3 DNA is TGTGCCAGCAGCTTAGGCGACAGTCCCTACACCTTC. It is translated as CASSLGDSPYTF. The whole variable domain, filled in from reference TRBV7-9 and TRBJ1-2, reads DTGVSQNPRHKITKRGQNVTFRCDPISEHNRLYWYRQTLGQGPEFLTYFQNEAQLEKSRLLSDRFSAERPKGSFSTLEIQRTEQGDSAMYLCASSLGDSPYTFGSGTRLTVV.

The J gene is TRBJ1-2, the V gene TRBV9; D remains unclear. This CDR3 spans 14 amino acids. Between the trimmed V and J ends, which lost 4 bases and 4 bases, there was a span of 14 bases. The germline V gene encodes CDR1 SGDLS and CDR2 YYNGEE. This CDR3 is CASSLSRSGYGYTF. For the CDR3, the DNA is TGTGCCAGCAGCCTCAGTCGGTCGGGCTATGGCTACACCTTC.

The chain carries TRBV5-1 and TRBJ2-5; 8 bases are shared with TRBD1. V dropped 3 bases and J dropped 3; count of bases not matched to a gene: 1. Germline CDR1 SGHRS, CDR2 YFSETQ. The CDR3 contains 13 residues. CDR3 sequence (DNA): TGCGCCAGCAGCTCGACAGGGGAAGAGACCCAGTACTTC. It translates to CASSSTGEETQYF. The variable domain in full, with the rest retrieved from reference TRBV5-1 and TRBJ2-5, is KAGVTQTPRYLIKTRGQQVTLSCSPISGHRSVSWYQQTPGQGLQFLFEYFSETQRNKGNFPGRFSGRQFSNSRSEMNVSTLELGDSALYLCASSSTGEETQYFGPGTRLLVL.

The rearrangement joins TRBV19 to TRBJ2-2; 8 bases line up with TRBD2. The V gene end was trimmed by 7 bases and the J gene end by 0 bases; junction bases not matched to a gene: 7. The CDR3 contains 16 residues. Germline CDR1 and CDR2: LNHDA and SQIVND (reference sequence). CDR3 loop: CASIGVAGTNTGELFF. The DNA for the CDR3 is TGTGCCAGTATTGGAGTAGCGGGAACGAACACCGGGGAGCTGTTTTTT.